The source of this T cell receptor (beta chain) is a study of blood T cell repertoires in COVID-19. Study-level information: Italy, Spain and the United States were the sources of the convalescent and acute COVID-19 samples. In each case, the material was cDNA or gDNA derived from T cells, B-cell-depleted T cells, or PBMCs.

As processed by the authors: Counts of nucleated cells, estimated from reference gene primer amplification, were obtained. Produced via immunoSEQ multiplex PCR; TCRdb's table is partial and in-frame only. V and J calls plus clone size are reproduced from that table; the DNA served to infer D and trimming. There are 90,000 to 100,000 clones in the sample; approximately 81% occur only once, and less than 4.5% lies in the top ten. The CDR3 spans 16 residues. Germline V gene data show CDR1 as LGHDT and CDR2 as YNNKEL (reference sequence). Trimming took 0 bases from V and 7 from J, leaving 13 bases between them.

What was sequenced was peripheral blood. The receptor was derived from a man in his 60s with acute or convalescent COVID-19. This chain uses TRBV3-1 (or the pseudogene TRBV3-2) with TRBJ1-6, with a possible D match to TRBD1 (5 bases). CDR3 region: CASSQDSDSSNSPLHF. CDR3 DNA: TGTGCCAGCAGCCAAGACTCTGACAGCTCGAATTCACCCCTCCACTTT.